Below, 17 T cell receptor beta chains from the same sample are listed, as sequenced in a study of Tregs in tolerant kidney transplant recipients. Only in-frame clones appear in the TCRdb table, and some are missing; sequencing was by immunoSEQ multiplex PCR. This sample has approximately 69,000 clones, with 85% to 90% found just once. Sequences were derived from CD4+ T cells from blood, sampled before the transplant. Receptors were obtained from a human donor who received a combined kidney and bone marrow transplant.

V usage is TRBV5-4 and J usage is TRBJ1-5; no clear D. The ends were cut back, 7 bases at V and 1 base at J, with 15 bases in the middle. The CDR3 contains 15 residues. Germline V gene data show CDR1 as SGHNT and CDR2 as YYREEE (reference sequence). The CDR3 nucleotides read TGTGCCAGCCAACTCTCTCCCGGGAGCAATCAGCCCCAGCATTTT. Protein sequence: CASQLSPGSNQPQHF.

The V gene is TRBV29-1, the J gene TRBJ2-1; D possibly corresponds to TRBD1 (6 bases). Per the germline V gene, CDR1 is SQVTM and CDR2 is ANQGSEA. The length of the CDR3 is 11 residues. V gave up 6 bases and J gave up 15 bases, with 18 bases separating them. The CDR3 protein is CSVGRDNAWFF. Written as DNA, the CDR3 is TGCAGCGTGGGTAGGGACAACGCGTGGTTCTTC.

DNA for the CDR3: TGTGCCAGCAGCCCGTCCGGGACTACCAACACCGGGGAGCTGTTTTTT. Protein: CASSPSGTTNTGELFF. The chain carries TRBV7-2 and TRBJ2-2; 7 nucleotides line up with TRBD2. CDR3 length: 16 residues. The V gene end was trimmed by 5 bases and the J gene end by 2 bases; junction bases not matched to a gene: 8. Germline V gene data show CDR1 as SGHTA and CDR2 as FQGNSA.

DNA for the CDR3: TGTGCCAGCAGCTTTGAGAGAAAAGAGACCCAGTACTTC. This translates into CASSFERKETQYF. The genes are TRBV7-3 and TRBJ2-5; D gene ambiguous. This CDR3 contains 13 residues. V lost 3 bases to trimming and J lost 3 bases, with 8 bases between them. CDR1 SGHTA and CDR2 FQGTGA come from the germline V gene.

The V gene is TRBV28, the J gene TRBJ1-1, with 8 bases aligning to TRBD1. The V gene's germline CDR1 is MDHEN and CDR2 SYDVKM. This CDR3 is 14 amino acids long. The junction had 4 bases not matched to a gene; V was cut back by 4 bases and J by 3 bases. As DNA, the CDR3 is TGTGCCAGCAGTTCCGGACAGGGCGACACTGAAGCTTTCTTT. Residues: CASSSGQGDTEAFF. The variable domain in full, with the rest retrieved from reference TRBV28 and TRBJ1-1, is DVKVTQSSRYLVKRTGEKVFLECVQDMDHENMFWYRQDPGLGLRLIYFSYDVKMKEKGDIPEGYSVSREKKERFSLILESASTNQTSMYLCASSSGQGDTEAFFGQGTRLTVV.

The chain joins TRBV4-1 to TRBJ1-2; D is undetermined. Trimming took 1 base from V and 1 from J, leaving 10 bases between them. Germline CDR1 reads MGHRA; CDR2 reads YSYEKL. This CDR3 has 15 residues. The CDR3 nucleotides are TGCGCCAGCAGCCAAGGGCGCGGGTTTAACTATGGCTACACCTTC. Its translation is CASSQGRGFNYGYTF.

This chain uses TRBV7-6 with TRBJ2-7; D might be TRBD1 (6 bases). V lost 5 bases and J lost 6, with 11 bases in between. The CDR3 spans 12 residues. CDR1 is SGHVS, CDR2 FNYEAQ, per germline. For the CDR3, the DNA is TGTGCCAGCAGCGTCCAAGGGGGCGAGCAGTACTTC. Protein: CASSVQGGEQYF.

The J gene is TRBJ2-7, the V gene TRBV2; TRBD2 might be the D (6 bases). Trimming removed 8 bases at V and 2 bases at J, with 19 bases between. The germline V gene encodes CDR1 SNHLY and CDR2 FYNNEI. The length of the CDR3 is 15 residues. CDR3 amino acids: CASGATLRGTYEQYF. The DNA for the CDR3 is TGTGCCAGCGGGGCTACTTTGCGGGGCACCTACGAGCAGTACTTC.

This chain links TRBV5-6 with TRBJ2-7; D perhaps matches TRBD1 (6 bases). The ends were cut back, 4 bases at V and 2 bases at J, with 19 bases in the middle. Germline-derived CDR1 and CDR2 are SGHDT and YYEEEE. The CDR3 has 16 residues. The CDR3: CASSPQGWGRPYEQYF. The CDR3 nucleotides read TGTGCCAGCAGCCCACAGGGTTGGGGAAGACCCTACGAGCAGTACTTC.

The gene calls are TRBV10-3 and TRBJ2-2, with a weak D call TRBD2 (5 bases). The CDR3 totals 14 residues. Between the trimmed V and J ends, which lost 6 bases and 1 base, there was a span of 9 bases. The germline gives CDR1 ENHRY, CDR2 SYGVKD. CDR3 DNA: TGTGCCATCAGGGGAGTAGGGAACACCGGGGAGCTGTTTTTT. Translation gives CAIRGVGNTGELFF.

The rearrangement joins TRBV9 to TRBJ2-7; 7 positions agree with TRBD2. This CDR3 is built from 15 residues. J lost 1 base, V lost 2 bases, and 6 bases had no gene match. Germline loops: CDR1 SGDLS, CDR2 YYNGEE. The CDR3 reads CASSVGLVSSYEQYF. CDR3 nucleotides: TGTGCCAGCAGCGTTGGACTAGTGAGTTCCTACGAGCAGTACTTC.

V and J are TRBV6-5 and TRBJ2-6; a weak D match, TRBD1 (6 bases). From germline, CDR1 is MNHEY and CDR2 SVGAGI. The V end lost 0 bases, the J end lost 4 bases, and 10 bases lay between the germline ends. The CDR3 is 16 amino acids. DNA of the CDR3: TGTGCCAGCAGTTACTCGTGGGGGCCCGGGGCCAACGTCCTGACTTTC. It translates to CASSYSWGPGANVLTF.

The chain joins TRBV2 to TRBJ2-7; 7 bases align to TRBD2. The germline V gene encodes CDR1 SNHLY and CDR2 FYNNEI. V lost 1 base and J lost 4; bases outside the gene matches: 7. This CDR3 is built from 15 residues. CDR3 sequence reads: CASSEGGSNPYEQYF. CDR3 coding DNA: TGTGCCAGCAGTGAAGGCGGGAGTAACCCTTACGAGCAGTACTTC.

The chain carries TRBV28 and TRBJ2-1; 8 bases fit TRBD2. V gave up 10 bases and J gave up 8 bases; unmatched junction bases: 10. CDR3 length: 13 residues. From germline, CDR1 is MDHEN and CDR2 SYDVKM. CDR3 sequence (DNA): TGTGCCACTCGAAGGACTAGCTCTGATGAGCAGTTCTTC. It encodes CATRRTSSDEQFF.

This rearrangement joins TRBV9 to TRBJ1-2; D ambiguous. Germline CDR1 SGDLS, CDR2 YYNGEE. This CDR3 contains 14 residues. V was cut by 4 bases and J by 4 bases, with 14 bases left in between. The CDR3 region is CASSPPTGSYGYTF. CDR3 DNA: TGTGCCAGCAGCCCTCCGACGGGGAGCTATGGCTACACCTTC.

V is TRBV5-1 and J is TRBJ2-3; D unclear. This CDR3 comprises 14 residues. Looked up from germline, CDR1 is SGHRS and CDR2 is YFSETQ. Deletions cut 4 bases from V and 7 bases from J, with 16 bases between. The CDR3 nucleotides read TGCGCCAGCAGCCAACCGGAGAGAGTGAATACGCAGTATTTT. Translating it yields CASSQPERVNTQYF.

This chain joins TRBV6-1 and TRBJ1-2, with a weak D call TRBD1 (6 bases). This CDR3 comprises 14 residues. The ends were cut back, 3 bases at V and 7 bases at J, with 15 bases in the middle. The germline CDR1 and CDR2 sequences are MNHNS and SASEGT. As DNA, the CDR3 is TGTGCCAGCAGTGATTCAGGCGAAGGGGGTGGCTACACCTTC. This sequence encodes CASSDSGEGGGYTF.